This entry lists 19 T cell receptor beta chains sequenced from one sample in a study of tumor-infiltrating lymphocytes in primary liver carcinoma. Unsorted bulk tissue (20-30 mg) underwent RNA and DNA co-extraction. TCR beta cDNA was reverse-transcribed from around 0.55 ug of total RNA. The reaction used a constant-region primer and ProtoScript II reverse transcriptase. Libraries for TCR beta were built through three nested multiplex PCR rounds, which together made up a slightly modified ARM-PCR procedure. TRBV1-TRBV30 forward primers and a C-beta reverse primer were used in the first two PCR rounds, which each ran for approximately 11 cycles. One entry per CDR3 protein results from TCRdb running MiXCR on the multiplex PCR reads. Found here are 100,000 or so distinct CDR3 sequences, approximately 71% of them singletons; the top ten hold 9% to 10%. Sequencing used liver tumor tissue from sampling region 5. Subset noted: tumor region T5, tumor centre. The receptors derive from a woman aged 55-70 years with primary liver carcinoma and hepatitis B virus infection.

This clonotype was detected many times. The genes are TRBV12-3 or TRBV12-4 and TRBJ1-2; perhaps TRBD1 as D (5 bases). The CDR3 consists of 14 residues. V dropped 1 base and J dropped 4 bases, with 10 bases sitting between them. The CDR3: CASSLVMGLYGYTF. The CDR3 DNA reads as TGTGCCAGCAGTTTAGTTATGGGACTCTATGGCTACACCTTC.

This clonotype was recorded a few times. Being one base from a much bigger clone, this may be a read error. The CDR3 loop is CANSSGGTGVQNEQYF. The CDR3 DNA reads as TGTGCCAACAGCTCCGGGGGGACAGGGGTCCAGAACGAGCAGTACTTC. The genes are TRBV5-4 and TRBJ2-7; 10 positions match TRBD1. The length of the CDR3 is 16 residues. In germline, CDR1 is SGHNT, CDR2 YYREEE (reference sequence).

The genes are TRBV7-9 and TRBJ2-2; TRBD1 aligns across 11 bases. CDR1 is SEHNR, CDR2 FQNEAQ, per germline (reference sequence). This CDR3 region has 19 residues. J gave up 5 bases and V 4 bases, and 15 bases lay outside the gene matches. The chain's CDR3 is CASSSPVTDRGPGTGELFF. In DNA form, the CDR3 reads TGTGCCAGCAGCTCACCAGTCACGGACAGGGGGCCGGGGACCGGGGAGCTGTTTTTT.

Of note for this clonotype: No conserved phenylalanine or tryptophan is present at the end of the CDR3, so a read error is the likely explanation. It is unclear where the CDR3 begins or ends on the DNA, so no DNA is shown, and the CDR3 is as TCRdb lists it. The CDR3 region is CASRQAGWDYL. This chain uses TRBV6-5 with TRBJ2-5; the D call of TRBD2 is as the table states it, not checked on the DNA. The CDR3 spans 11 amino acids, including both terminal residues. Germline V lookup: CDR1 MNHEY, CDR2 SVGAGI.

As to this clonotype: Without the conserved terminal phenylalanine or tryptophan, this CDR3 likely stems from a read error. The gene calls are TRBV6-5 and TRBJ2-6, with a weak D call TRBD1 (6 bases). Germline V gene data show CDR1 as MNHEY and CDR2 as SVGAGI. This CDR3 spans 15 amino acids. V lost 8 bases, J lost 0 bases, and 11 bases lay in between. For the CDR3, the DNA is TGTGCCAGCGGTTTCAGGGGCTCTGGGGCCAACGTCCTGACTTCC. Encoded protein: CASGFRGSGANVLTS.

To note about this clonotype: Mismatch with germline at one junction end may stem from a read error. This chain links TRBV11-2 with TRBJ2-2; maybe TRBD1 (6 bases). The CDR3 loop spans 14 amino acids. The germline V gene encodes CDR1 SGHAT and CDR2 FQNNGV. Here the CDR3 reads CASRLGANTGELLF. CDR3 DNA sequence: TGTGCCAGCCGTTTGGGGGCGAACACCGGGGAGCTGTTATTT. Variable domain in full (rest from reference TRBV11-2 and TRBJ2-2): EAGVAQSPRYKIIEKRQSVAFWCNPISGHATLYWYQQILGQGPKLLIQFQNNGVVDDSQLPKDRFSAERLKGVDSTLKIQPAKLEDSAVYLCASRLGANTGELLFGEGSRLTVL.

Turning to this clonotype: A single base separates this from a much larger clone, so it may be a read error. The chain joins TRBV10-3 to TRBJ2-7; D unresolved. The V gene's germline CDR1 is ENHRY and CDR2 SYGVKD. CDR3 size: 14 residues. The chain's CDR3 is CAICELQQSYEQYF. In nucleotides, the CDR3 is TGTGCCATCTGTGAGTTACAGCAGTCCTACGAGCAGTACTTC.

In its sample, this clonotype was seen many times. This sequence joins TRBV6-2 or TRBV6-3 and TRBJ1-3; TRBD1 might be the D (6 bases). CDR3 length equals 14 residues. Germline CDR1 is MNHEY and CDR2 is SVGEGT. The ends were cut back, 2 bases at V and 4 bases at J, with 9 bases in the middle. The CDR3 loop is CASSYVGQGNTIYF. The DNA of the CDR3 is TGTGCCAGCAGTTACGTGGGACAAGGAAACACCATATATTTT.

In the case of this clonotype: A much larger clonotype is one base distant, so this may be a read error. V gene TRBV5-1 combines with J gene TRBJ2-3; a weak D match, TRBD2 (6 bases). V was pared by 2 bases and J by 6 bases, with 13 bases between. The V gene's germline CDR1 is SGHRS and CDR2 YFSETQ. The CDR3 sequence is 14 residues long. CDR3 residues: CASSFSGPEDTQYF. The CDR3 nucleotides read TGCGCCAGCAGCTTTAGCGGCCCCGAGGATACGCAGTATTTT.

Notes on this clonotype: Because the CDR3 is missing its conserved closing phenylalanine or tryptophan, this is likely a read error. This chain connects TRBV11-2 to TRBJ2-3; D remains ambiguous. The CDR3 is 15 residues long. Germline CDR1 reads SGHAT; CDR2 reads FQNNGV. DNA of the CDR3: TGTGGCAGCAGCTTAAACTTGGGGAACACAGATATGCAGTATCTT. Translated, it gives CGSSLNLGNTDMQYL.

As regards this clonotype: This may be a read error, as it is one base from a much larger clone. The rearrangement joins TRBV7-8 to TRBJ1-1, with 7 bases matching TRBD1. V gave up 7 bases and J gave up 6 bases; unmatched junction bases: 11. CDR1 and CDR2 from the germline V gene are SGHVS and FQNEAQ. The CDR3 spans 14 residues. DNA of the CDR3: TGTGCCAGCATCCTAGGAGGGGGCTCGGCTGAAGCTTTCTTT. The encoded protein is CASILGGGSAEAFF. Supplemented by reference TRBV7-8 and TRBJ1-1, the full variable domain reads GAGVSQSPRYKVAKRGQDVALRCDPISGHVSLFWYQQALGQGPEFLTYFQNEAQLDKSGLPSDRFFAERPEGSVSTLKIQRTQQEDSAVYLCASILGGGSAEAFFGQGTRLTVV.

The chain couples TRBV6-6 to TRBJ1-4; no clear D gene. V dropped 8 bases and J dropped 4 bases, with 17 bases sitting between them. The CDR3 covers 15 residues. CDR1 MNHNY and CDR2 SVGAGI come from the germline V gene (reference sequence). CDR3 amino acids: CASHKDGAINEKLFF. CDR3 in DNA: TGTGCCAGCCACAAGGACGGTGCAATTAATGAAAAACTGTTTTTT.

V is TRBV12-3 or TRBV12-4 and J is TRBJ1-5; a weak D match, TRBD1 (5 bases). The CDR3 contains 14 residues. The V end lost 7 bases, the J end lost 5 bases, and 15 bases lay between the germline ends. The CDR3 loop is CASNSVSGDQPQHF. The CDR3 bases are TGTGCCAGCAATTCAGTGTCGGGGGATCAGCCCCAGCATTTT.

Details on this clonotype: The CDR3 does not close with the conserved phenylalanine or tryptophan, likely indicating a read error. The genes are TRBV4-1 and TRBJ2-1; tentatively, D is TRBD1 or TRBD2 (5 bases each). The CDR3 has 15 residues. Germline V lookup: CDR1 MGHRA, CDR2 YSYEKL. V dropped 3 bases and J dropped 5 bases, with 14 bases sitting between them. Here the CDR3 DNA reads TGCGCCAGCAGCCACCGGGGCAGGCTCAACAATGAGCAGTTCTCC. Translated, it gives CASSHRGRLNNEQFS.

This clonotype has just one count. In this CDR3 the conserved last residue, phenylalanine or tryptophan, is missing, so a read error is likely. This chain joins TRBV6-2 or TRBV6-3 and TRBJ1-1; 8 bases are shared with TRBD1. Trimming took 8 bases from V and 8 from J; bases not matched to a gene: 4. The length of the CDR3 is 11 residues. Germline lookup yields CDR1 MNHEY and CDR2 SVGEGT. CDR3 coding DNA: TGTGCCAGCGGGGGACAGGCCGAAGCTTTCTCC. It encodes CASGGQAEAFS.

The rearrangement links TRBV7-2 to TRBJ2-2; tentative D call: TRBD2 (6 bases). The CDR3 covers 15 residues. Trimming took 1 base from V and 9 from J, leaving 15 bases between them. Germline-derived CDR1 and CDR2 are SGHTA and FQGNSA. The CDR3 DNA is TGTGCCAGCAGCTTAGGGGGACTCAGCATCAGGGAGCTGTTTTTT. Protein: CASSLGGLSIRELFF.

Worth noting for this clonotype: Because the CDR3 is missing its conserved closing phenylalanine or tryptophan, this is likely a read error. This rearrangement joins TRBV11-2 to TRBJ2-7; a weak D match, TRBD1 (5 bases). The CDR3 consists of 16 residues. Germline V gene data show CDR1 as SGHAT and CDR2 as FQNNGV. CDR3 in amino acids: CASSLDFAGAPYEQYI. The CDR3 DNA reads TGTGCCAGCAGCCTAGATTTTGCTGGGGCCCCCTACGAGCAGTACATC.

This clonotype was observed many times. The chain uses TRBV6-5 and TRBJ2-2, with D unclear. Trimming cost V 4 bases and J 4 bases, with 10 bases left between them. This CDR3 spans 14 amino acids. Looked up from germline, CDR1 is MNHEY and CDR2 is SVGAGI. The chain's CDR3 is CASSSDRITGELFF. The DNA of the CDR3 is TGTGCCAGCAGTTCTGACCGTATCACCGGGGAGCTGTTTTTT.

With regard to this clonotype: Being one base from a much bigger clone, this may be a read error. Here the CDR3 reads CASGPGGGNGETQYF. The CDR3, as DNA: TGTGCCAGCGGCCCGGGGGGCGGGAATGGTGAGACCCAGTACTTC. The chain carries TRBV5-4 and TRBJ2-5; a weak D match, TRBD2 (7 bases). Germline V gives CDR1 SGHNT, CDR2 YYREEE (reference sequence). The CDR3 is 15 amino acids. The V end was cut by 7 bases, the J end by 5 bases, with 21 bases between.